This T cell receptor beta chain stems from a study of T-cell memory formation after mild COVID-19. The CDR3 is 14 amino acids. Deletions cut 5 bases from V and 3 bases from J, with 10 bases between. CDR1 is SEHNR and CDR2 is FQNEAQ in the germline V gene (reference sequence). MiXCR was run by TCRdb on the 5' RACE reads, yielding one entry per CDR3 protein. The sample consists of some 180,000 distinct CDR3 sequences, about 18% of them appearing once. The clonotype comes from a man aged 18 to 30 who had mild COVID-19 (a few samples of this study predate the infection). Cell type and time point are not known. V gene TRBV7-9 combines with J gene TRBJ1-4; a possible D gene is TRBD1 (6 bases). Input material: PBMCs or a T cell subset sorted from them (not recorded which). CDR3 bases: TGTGCCAGCAGCATGAGGGGGGCTAATGAAAAACTGTTTTTT. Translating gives CASSMRGANEKLFF.